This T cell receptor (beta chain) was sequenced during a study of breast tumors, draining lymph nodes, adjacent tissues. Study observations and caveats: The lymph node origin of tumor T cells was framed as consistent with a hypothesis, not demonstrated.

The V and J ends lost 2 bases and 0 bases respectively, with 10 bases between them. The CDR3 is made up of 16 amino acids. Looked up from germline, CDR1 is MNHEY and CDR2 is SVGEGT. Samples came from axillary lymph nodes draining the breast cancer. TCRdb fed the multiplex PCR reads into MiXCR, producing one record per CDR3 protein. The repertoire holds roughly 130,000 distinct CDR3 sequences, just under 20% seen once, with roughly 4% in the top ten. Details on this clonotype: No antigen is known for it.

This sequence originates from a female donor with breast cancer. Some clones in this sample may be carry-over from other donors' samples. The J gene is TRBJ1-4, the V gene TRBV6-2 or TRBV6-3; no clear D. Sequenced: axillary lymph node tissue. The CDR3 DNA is TGTGCCAGCAGTTACAGCGCGGGATCAACTAATGAAAAACTGTTTTTT. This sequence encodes CASSYSAGSTNEKLFF.